This entry lists 24 T cell receptor beta chains sequenced from one sample in a study of blood T cell repertoires in COVID-19. Measured with immunoSEQ multiplex PCR; TCRdb has only the in-frame clones, and not every one. The data show 470,000 or so clones, 87% seen once. The sequenced sample consisted of PBMCs or T cells enriched from blood (not recorded which). Receptor source: a woman aged 18-35 years with acute COVID-19.

The V call is TRBV3-1 (or the pseudogene TRBV3-2), the J call TRBJ2-1, with a tentative D call TRBD1 (5 bases). Germline loops: CDR1 LGHDT, CDR2 YNNKEL (reference sequence). V gave up 1 base and J gave up 7 bases, with 14 bases separating them. CDR3 length: 15 amino acids. As DNA, the CDR3 is TGTGCCAGCAGCCAAGTGGCAGGGAAGGGGAATGAGCAGTTCTTC. It specifies CASSQVAGKGNEQFF.

The chain has TRBV9 and TRBJ1-4; D not resolved. Trimming took 4 bases from V and 8 from J, leaving 12 bases between them. Germline V gene sequence: CDR1 SGDLS, CDR2 YYNGEE. The CDR3 extends over 13 amino acids. DNA for the CDR3: TGTGCCAGCAGCCCCCACGAGGGAGAAAAACTGTTTTTT. Its translation: CASSPHEGEKLFF.

This rearrangement joins TRBV5-1 to TRBJ2-7; D possibly corresponds to TRBD1 (6 bases). CDR3 size: 14 residues. Germline loops: CDR1 SGHRS, CDR2 YFSETQ. V was cut by 4 bases and J by 7 bases, with 18 bases left in between. CDR3 sequence: CASSHGQSLREQYF. The CDR3 DNA reads TGCGCCAGCAGCCACGGACAGTCCCTAAGGGAGCAGTACTTC.

This chain connects TRBV28 to TRBJ1-6, with 7 bases aligning to TRBD1. Germline values: CDR1 MDHEN, CDR2 SYDVKM. With V trimmed by 0 bases and J by 9 bases, 5 bases remained unmatched. CDR3 size: 15 residues. The chain's CDR3 is CASSLWRGGRSPLHF. The CDR3 DNA reads TGTGCCAGCAGTTTATGGAGAGGGGGCCGTTCACCCCTCCACTTT. Complete variable domain (other parts from reference TRBV28 and TRBJ1-6): DVKVTQSSRYLVKRTGEKVFLECVQDMDHENMFWYRQDPGLGLRLIYFSYDVKMKEKGDIPEGYSVSREKKERFSLILESASTNQTSMYLCASSLWRGGRSPLHFGNGTRLTVT.

The chain is built from TRBV5-5 and TRBJ2-7; D unresolved. Germline V gene data show CDR1 as SGHKS and CDR2 as YYEKEE (reference sequence). The CDR3 has 14 amino acids. V lost 5 bases and J 4 bases, leaving 16 bases between the germline ends. Here the CDR3 reads CASSPHNSQYEQYF. CDR3 sequence (DNA): TGTGCCAGCAGTCCTCACAATTCTCAATACGAGCAGTACTTC.

The gene calls are TRBV11-2 and TRBJ1-6; D uncertain. Germline V lookup: CDR1 SGHAT, CDR2 FQNNGV. This CDR3 contains 15 residues. The V and J ends lost 1 base and 5 bases respectively, with 9 bases between them. The CDR3 DNA reads as TGTGCCAGCAGCTTAGTTCTGGGCAATAATTCACCCCTCCACTTT. It codes for CASSLVLGNNSPLHF. The full variable domain, with the rest looked up from reference TRBV11-2 and TRBJ1-6, is EAGVAQSPRYKIIEKRQSVAFWCNPISGHATLYWYQQILGQGPKLLIQFQNNGVVDDSQLPKDRFSAERLKGVDSTLKIQPAKLEDSAVYLCASSLVLGNNSPLHFGNGTRLTVT.

V is TRBV5-6 and J is TRBJ2-7; TRBD2 aligns across 9 bases. The CDR3 has 14 amino acids. The V segment lost 6 bases and the J segment 0 bases; nucleotides outside the gene matches: 4. Germline assignment: CDR1 SGHDT and CDR2 YYEEEE. CDR3: CASILSGSSYEQYF. The CDR3, as DNA: TGTGCCAGCATCCTTAGCGGGAGCTCCTACGAGCAGTACTTC.

The J gene is TRBJ1-1, the V gene TRBV27, with D unclear. The CDR3 sequence is 14 residues long. Germline V gene lookup returns CDR1 MNHEY and CDR2 SMNVEV (reference sequence). Trimming left V 5 bases short and J 2 bases short, with 12 bases between. CDR3: CASSGWRDNTEAFF. The CDR3 DNA reads as TGTGCCAGCAGTGGATGGCGGGATAACACTGAAGCTTTCTTT.

V and J are TRBV19 and TRBJ1-1; 9 bases align to TRBD1. The CDR3 loop spans 14 amino acids. Per the germline V gene, CDR1 is LNHDA and CDR2 is SQIVND (reference sequence). V trimming: 7 bases; J trimming: 4 bases; junction bases outside the gene matches: 7. CDR3 coding DNA: TGTGCCAGTACCCGGGGACAGGGAGGCACTGAAGCTTTCTTT. The encoded protein is CASTRGQGGTEAFF.

This chain uses TRBV11-3 with TRBJ2-2, with D maybe TRBD1 (6 bases). The CDR3 is 13 amino acids. CDR1 and CDR2 (germline): SGHNT, YENEEA. Deletions cut 3 bases from V and 6 bases from J, with 8 bases between. The CDR3 bases are TGTGCCAGCAGCTTCCCAGGGGCCGGGGAGCTGTTTTTT. Its translation: CASSFPGAGELFF.

J is TRBJ2-2 and V is TRBV29-1, with 7 bases lining up with TRBD2. CDR1 SQVTM and CDR2 ANQGSEA come from the germline V gene. This CDR3 spans 11 amino acids. V was pared by 6 bases and J by 7 bases, with 2 bases of the junction left unmatched. The CDR3 loop is CSVPGGGELFF. The CDR3 bases are TGCAGCGTCCCGGGGGGCGGGGAGCTGTTTTTT.

V and J are TRBV4-2 and TRBJ1-5, with D possibly matching TRBD1 (6 bases). Germline loops: CDR1 LGHNA, CDR2 YNFKEQ. This CDR3 contains 16 residues. Trimming took off 0 bases at V and 3 bases at J, with 12 bases between the two ends. The CDR3 nucleotides are TGTGCCAGCAGCCAAGATCCTGGACAGTTCAATCAGCCCCAGCATTTT. Translated: CASSQDPGQFNQPQHF.

This clone occurred once. The chain has TRBV11-3 and TRBJ2-1; 8 positions agree with TRBD1. The CDR3 length is 14 residues. Unmatched junction bases numbered 2, after V lost 3 bases and J lost 4 bases. CDR1 and CDR2 (germline): SGHNT, YENEEA. CDR3 DNA: TGTGCCAGCAGCTTCCGGGACAGGTACAATGAGCAGTTCTTC. This encodes CASSFRDRYNEQFF.

The chain recombines TRBV7-2 with TRBJ2-7; 7 positions match TRBD1. This CDR3 contains 15 residues. In germline, CDR1 is SGHTA, CDR2 FQGNSA. After removal of 5 bases from V and 1 base from J, the junction contained 8 bases not matched to a gene. The CDR3 DNA follows: TGTGCCAGCAGCCCTAGGACAGGTAGTTCCTACGAGCAGTACTTC. Translating gives CASSPRTGSSYEQYF.

The chain links TRBV10-3 to TRBJ1-3, with no clear D. Trimming cost V 10 bases and J 0 bases, with 7 bases left between them. This CDR3 comprises 12 residues. Germline V CDR1 and CDR2: ENHRY, SYGVKD. In nucleotides, the CDR3 is TGTGCCACCGTTCGCTCTGGAAACACCATATATTTT. It translates to CATVRSGNTIYF.

The sample holds a few counts of this clone. The gene calls are TRBV18 and TRBJ1-3; D unclear. V lost 2 bases, J lost 0 bases, and 8 bases lay in between. The CDR3 runs 15 residues. CDR1 and CDR2 (germline): KGHSH, LQKENI. The CDR3 DNA is TGTGCCAGCTCACCAGCGTTCGCCTCTGGAAACACCATATATTTT. Its protein product is CASSPAFASGNTIYF.

Notes on this clone: The same CDR3 is also encoded by other DNA sequences in this sample. The chain uses TRBV5-1 and TRBJ1-1; D possibly corresponds to TRBD1 (6 bases). CDR3 length: 14 residues. Trimming took 3 bases from V and 2 from J, leaving 11 bases between them. Germline V gives CDR1 SGHRS, CDR2 YFSETQ. As DNA, the CDR3 is TGCGCCAGCAGCTCACAGGGATTAAACACTGAAGCTTTCTTT. Its translation: CASSSQGLNTEAFF.

This clone was counted a single time. V is TRBV27 and J is TRBJ2-7, with D possibly TRBD1 on 5 matching bases. This CDR3 contains 16 residues. The V and J ends lost 5 bases and 0 bases respectively, with 17 bases between them. The germline V gene encodes CDR1 MNHEY and CDR2 SMNVEV (reference sequence). CDR3 residues: CASSPTTTASSYEQYF. Here the CDR3 DNA reads TGTGCCAGCAGTCCCACCACGACAGCGAGCTCCTACGAGCAGTACTTC.

The rearrangement links TRBV13 to TRBJ1-1; no firm D call. This CDR3 region has 14 residues. Trimming took 8 bases from V and 1 from J, leaving 14 bases between them. Germline V gene lookup returns CDR1 PRHDT and CDR2 FYEKMQ (reference sequence). This chain's CDR3 is CASLPWRENTEAFF. CDR3 DNA sequence: TGTGCCAGCTTACCTTGGAGGGAGAACACTGAAGCTTTCTTT. Using reference TRBV13 and TRBJ1-1 for the parts outside the CDR3, the full variable domain is AAGVIQSPRHLIKEKRETATLKCYPIPRHDTVYWYQQGPGQDPQFLISFYEKMQSDKGSIPDRFSAQQFSDYHSELNMSSLELGDSALYFCASLPWRENTEAFFGQGTRLTVV.

The chain recombines TRBV9 with TRBJ1-1; unclear D gene. Per the germline V gene, CDR1 is SGDLS and CDR2 is YYNGEE. The CDR3 covers 16 residues. Trimming pared 0 bases from V and 4 bases from J, leaving 16 bases between. The CDR3 reads CASSVGRTLGVTEAFF. In DNA, the CDR3 is TGTGCCAGCAGCGTAGGAAGGACTTTAGGAGTCACTGAAGCTTTCTTT.

J is TRBJ2-1 and V is TRBV7-8; no clear D. The CDR3 has 12 amino acids. The V gene lost 2 bases and the J gene lost 8 bases, with 7 bases spanning the gap. Germline CDR1 is SGHVS and CDR2 is FQNEAQ. The CDR3 sequence is CASSLIYYEQFF. Written as DNA, the CDR3 is TGTGCCAGCAGCTTAATTTACTATGAGCAGTTCTTC.

There are a few counts of this clone. This chain connects TRBV2 to TRBJ1-5, with 8 bases aligning to TRBD1. V lost 7 bases to trimming and J lost 6 bases; unmatched junction nucleotides: 5. The CDR3 spans 13 residues. In germline, CDR1 is SNHLY, CDR2 FYNNEI. The CDR3 coding sequence is TGTGCCAGCAAAACAGGGGGGGGTCAGCCCCAGCATTTT. Translating it yields CASKTGGGQPQHF.

The chain has TRBV3-1 (or the pseudogene TRBV3-2) and TRBJ1-1, with 7 bases lining up with TRBD1. Per the germline V gene, CDR1 is LGHDT and CDR2 is YNNKEL (reference sequence). J lost 0 bases, V lost 1 base, and 8 bases had no gene match. The CDR3 covers 17 residues. The CDR3 DNA reads as TGTGCCAGCAGCCAAGGCCAGACAGGGCTTATGAACACTGAAGCTTTCTTT. Translated, it gives CASSQGQTGLMNTEAFF.

The chain combines TRBV29-1 with TRBJ1-1; D not certain. CDR1 SQVTM and CDR2 ANQGSEA come from the germline V gene. Between the trimmed V and J ends, which lost 4 bases and 5 bases, there was a span of 14 bases. This CDR3 region has 13 residues. CDR3 loop: CSVGVGSRTEAFF. Written as DNA, the CDR3 is TGCAGCGTTGGGGTCGGTTCGAGGACTGAAGCTTTCTTT.